This T cell receptor beta chain was identified in a study of blood T cell repertoires in COVID-19. Trimming pared 3 bases from V and 4 bases from J, leaving 7 bases between. The CDR3 length is 13 residues. The germline gives CDR1 MNHEY, CDR2 SVGEGT. Per the original data handling: Estimation of nucleated cell counts was performed using reference gene primer amplification. Data came from immunoSEQ multiplex PCR; TCRdb stores just in-frame clones and leaves some out. The V and J calls and clone size come from that table; D and trimming were worked out from the DNA. The data contain about 170,000 clones, roughly nine tenths of them singletons.

Sequencing used peripheral blood. This sequence was found in a woman older than 75 in a cohort sampled during active or convalescent COVID-19. The chain links TRBV6-2 or TRBV6-3 to TRBJ2-1; a weak D match, TRBD2 (6 bases). The CDR3 region is CASSYGRYNEQFF. Written as DNA, the CDR3 is TGTGCCAGCAGTTATGGGAGGTACAATGAGCAGTTCTTC.